These 10 T cell receptor beta chains were all obtained from the same sample, sequenced in a study of T cells in localized non-small cell lung cancer. Some clones are missing from TCRdb's copy, which holds only in-frame ones; the method was immunoSEQ multiplex PCR. The table records about 14,000 clones, approximately 85% of them present only once. The sample here was peripheral blood, taken before any cancer treatment. These receptors came from a woman aged 35 to 70 with stage I lung adenocarcinoma.

The rearrangement uses TRBV5-5 and TRBJ1-3; 7 bases match TRBD1. Trimming removed 0 bases from V and 0 bases from J; junction bases left unmatched: 3. Per germline, CDR1 SGHKS and CDR2 YYEKEE (reference sequence). The CDR3 length is 16 residues. The DNA for the CDR3 is TGTGCCAGCAGCTTGGTGGGACAGTTCTCTGGAAACACCATATATTTT. Translation gives CASSLVGQFSGNTIYF.

The V call is TRBV5-1, the J call TRBJ2-1; D is possibly TRBD2 (6 bases). This CDR3 is 14 amino acids long. V lost 5 bases and J 0 bases, leaving 9 bases between the germline ends. The germline V gene encodes CDR1 SGHRS and CDR2 YFSETQ. The CDR3 sequence is CASRAGNSYNEQFF. The DNA for the CDR3 is TGCGCCAGCAGGGCGGGGAACTCCTACAATGAGCAGTTCTTC. Using reference TRBV5-1 and TRBJ2-1 for the parts outside the CDR3, the full variable domain is KAGVTQTPRYLIKTRGQQVTLSCSPISGHRSVSWYQQTPGQGLQFLFEYFSETQRNKGNFPGRFSGRQFSNSRSEMNVSTLELGDSALYLCASRAGNSYNEQFFGPGTRLTVL.

V usage is TRBV6-6 and J usage is TRBJ1-2, with 10 bases that match TRBD1. This CDR3 has 14 residues. Germline V gives CDR1 MNHNY, CDR2 SVGAGI (reference sequence). Germline trimming cut 0 bases from V and 7 bases from J; bases unmatched to any gene: 2. The CDR3 loop reads CASSYSDRGAGYTF. CDR3 DNA: TGTGCCAGCAGTTACTCGGACAGGGGGGCTGGCTACACCTTC.

The chain links TRBV5-8 to TRBJ2-1; TRBD2 is a possible D gene (5 bases). Germline V gives CDR1 SGHTS, CDR2 YDEGEE. The CDR3 is 17 amino acids. V lost 2 bases and J 4 bases, leaving 19 bases between the germline ends. The CDR3 DNA reads TGTGCCAGCAGCTTTCAGGCGAGGACTCTCTTGTACAATGAGCAGTTCTTC. Translation: CASSFQARTLLYNEQFF.

The chain couples TRBV30 to TRBJ2-7; 9 bases map to TRBD1. V gave up 2 bases and J gave up 4 bases; unmatched junction bases: 9. Germline V gene data show CDR1 as GTSNPN and CDR2 as SVGIG (reference sequence). This CDR3 has 15 amino acids. In nucleotides, the CDR3 is TGTGCCTGGAGTTTTGGGACAGGGTCCTGGTACGAGCAGTACTTC. It is translated as CAWSFGTGSWYEQYF.

V usage is TRBV28 and J usage is TRBJ1-3; no clear D gene. The germline gives CDR1 MDHEN, CDR2 SYDVKM. The CDR3 spans 11 residues. Trimming took off 8 bases at V and 8 bases at J, with 10 bases between the two ends. The CDR3 here is CASEGFDTIYF. Here the CDR3 DNA reads TGTGCCAGCGAAGGCTTCGACACCATATATTTT.

This clone has just one count. The chain recombines TRBV4-2 with TRBJ1-3; D is ambiguous. There are 16 residues in the CDR3. The V end lost 0 bases, the J end lost 1 base, and 10 bases lay between the germline ends. CDR1 is LGHNA, CDR2 YNFKEQ, per germline. CDR3 bases: TGTGCCAGCAGCCAAGAGTGGTGGGGTTCTGGAAACACCATATATTTT. This gives the protein CASSQEWWGSGNTIYF.

The CDR3 sequence: CSPTGAYGYTF. For the CDR3, the DNA is TGCAGTCCTACAGGGGCGTATGGCTACACCTTC. The chain couples TRBV20-1 to TRBJ1-2; 7 nucleotides agree with TRBD1. Germline assignment: CDR1 DFQATT and CDR2 SNEGSKA (reference sequence). The CDR3 contains 11 residues. V shed 8 bases, J shed 5 bases, and the junction held 5 bases outside the gene matches.

V usage is TRBV7-2 and J usage is TRBJ2-3; the D gene is possibly TRBD2 (6 bases). V gave up 3 bases and J gave up 6 bases, with 7 bases separating them. This CDR3 is built from 12 residues. Per the germline V gene, CDR1 is SGHTA and CDR2 is FQGNSA. The CDR3 is CASSFGGDTQYF. CDR3 coding DNA: TGTGCCAGCAGCTTTGGGGGGGATACGCAGTATTTT.

This sequence joins TRBV7-2 and TRBJ2-5; D call uncertain. The germline V gene encodes CDR1 SGHTA and CDR2 FQGNSA. The CDR3 totals 13 residues. V was clipped by 5 bases and J by 1 base, with 8 bases between them. Here the CDR3 DNA reads TGTGCCAGCAGCCCGGTACCCCAAGAGACCCAGTACTTC. It codes for CASSPVPQETQYF.